What follows is one T cell receptor beta chain and its context. These data come from a study of PD-L1 blockade in urothelial cancer. On the study more broadly: Starting at some point between 2014 and 2015, patients were given atezolizumab (1,200 mg intravenously every 3 weeks).

Sequenced by immunoSEQ multiplex PCR; TCRdb stores in-frame clones only, minus some. The profile shows some 76,000 clones, about 89% of them singletons. Source: PBMCs, taken around atezolizumab (anti-PD-L1) treatment. The source is a man aged 60 to 75 with urothelial cancer.

The CDR3, as DNA: TGTGCCAGCTCACCACCGACGGGGGGGCGGACAGATACGCAGTATTTT. As protein: CASSPPTGGRTDTQYF. The V gene is TRBV18, the J gene TRBJ2-3; TRBD2 aligns across 8 bases. Germline CDR1 and CDR2: KGHSH and LQKENI. V shed 0 bases, J shed 3 bases, and the junction held 5 bases outside the gene matches. This CDR3 has 16 amino acids.